This T cell receptor beta chain stems from a study of identical twins. Notes on the study in general: Models underestimated TCR alpha sharing (out-of-frame) in monozygotic twins. Abundant cord blood beta clonotypes carried fewer insertions; memory repertoires showed none.

As regards this clonotype: The antigen is undetermined.

From the 5' RACE reads, TCRdb called clonotypes with MiXCR, one entry per CDR3 protein. The sample holds about 890,000 distinct CDR3 sequences, 9% to 15% seen once. Trimming pared 6 bases from V and 6 bases from J, leaving 18 bases between. The CDR3 runs to 15 residues. Germline CDR1 and CDR2: KGHSH and LQKENI. The same data also contributed to another study, on yellow fever vaccine responses in identical twins. That work adds: Twins' vaccine T cell responses reportedly seemed partly convergent and partly personalized.

This chain uses TRBV18 with TRBJ2-4, with a tentative D call TRBD2 (6 bases). This TCR was sampled from a woman aged 18-29 years in good health. Sequences were obtained from PBMCs. The CDR3 loop reads CASSRDSIEANIQYF. The CDR3 DNA is TGTGCCAGCTCCCGGGACTCAATCGAGGCAAACATTCAGTACTTC.